The following is a T cell receptor beta chain sequence with its context. The sample is drawn from a study of blood T cell repertoires in COVID-19. Study information: The origin of the acute and convalescent COVID-19 samples was the United States, Italy and Spain. From T cells, B-cell-depleted T cells, or PBMCs came the material, which was cDNA or gDNA.

Original data processing: Quantification of nucleated cells was approximated via reference gene primer amplification. The repertoire was sequenced with immunoSEQ multiplex PCR; TCRdb's copy has only in-frame clones and lacks some. D and trimming come from the DNA, and the V and J calls and clone size come from that table. The sample holds around 260,000 clones; about 88% are singletons and the top ten take nearly 2%. This TCR came from a man younger than 40 with active or convalescent COVID-19. Sequencing was performed on peripheral blood.

DNA of the CDR3: TGTGCCAGTAGTATAGATACAGGTAGAAATTCACCCCTCCACTTT. Translated: CASSIDTGRNSPLHF. The V and J genes are TRBV19 and TRBJ1-6; a weak D match, TRBD1 (5 bases). Trimming left V 0 bases short and J 7 bases short, with 10 bases between. The germline gives CDR1 LNHDA, CDR2 SQIVND (reference sequence). The CDR3 runs to 15 residues.